This entry lists 5 T cell receptor beta chains sequenced from one sample in a study of T-cell reconstitution after alpha-beta-depleted transplantation in children. Library preparation (for TCRbeta) was performed with unique molecular identifiers. TCRdb passed the PCR reads through MiXCR, listing each CDR3 protein once. The sample has about 460,000 distinct CDR3 sequences; approximately 10% are singletons. The source material was PBMCs, mostly from graft donor cells, sampled 180 days after TCRalphabeta/CD19-depleted stem cell transplant. These receptors all stem from a female patient between 2 and 15 years old who had a stem cell transplant for aplastic anemia, so the T cells may come from the graft donor.

V gene TRBV7-9 combines with J gene TRBJ1-2; D ambiguous. The CDR3 has 13 residues. V was clipped by 3 bases and J by 6 bases, with 11 bases between them. Germline loops: CDR1 SEHNR, CDR2 FQNEAQ (reference sequence). Here the CDR3 DNA reads TGTGCCAGCAGCTTCGAGGACGTAGATGGCTACACCTTC. Protein sequence: CASSFEDVDGYTF.

This clonotype was counted between two and nine times. The rearrangement links TRBV24-1 to TRBJ2-1, with D unclear. Germline assignment: CDR1 KGHDR and CDR2 SFDVKD. The CDR3 has 13 amino acids. Between the trimmed V and J ends, which lost 5 bases and 5 bases, there was a span of 9 bases. The CDR3 region is CATSGQRHNEQFF. The CDR3 DNA reads as TGTGCCACCAGTGGACAACGACACAATGAGCAGTTCTTC.

A few counts support this clonotype. The rearrangement links TRBV7-8 to TRBJ1-2, with D uncertain. The CDR3 covers 14 residues. From germline, CDR1 is SGHVS and CDR2 FQNEAQ. The ends were cut back, 3 bases at V and 5 bases at J, with 13 bases in the middle. The CDR3 is CASSFYNSGYGYTF. CDR3 sequence (DNA): TGTGCCAGCAGCTTCTATAACTCAGGATATGGCTACACCTTC.

The chain couples TRBV6-2 or TRBV6-3 to TRBJ2-2; 14 nucleotides line up with TRBD2. Trimming cost V 0 bases and J 6 bases; bases outside gene matches: 12. Germline-derived CDR1 and CDR2 are MNHEY and SVGEGT. This CDR3 spans 20 amino acids. CDR3 in DNA: TGTGCCAGCAGTTACTCTGGGGACACGGGACTAGCGGGAGTCGCCGGGGAGCTGTTTTTT. This translates into CASSYSGDTGLAGVAGELFF.

This chain uses TRBV6-2 or TRBV6-3 with TRBJ2-2, with 7 nucleotides matching TRBD2. Germline CDR1 is MNHEY and CDR2 is SVGEGT. The trim removed 2 bases at V and 1 base at J, leaving 4 bases unmatched. The CDR3 has 16 residues. CDR3 nucleotide sequence: TGTGCCAGCAGTTACGCGGCTAGCGGGAACACCGGGGAGCTGTTTTTT. This translates into CASSYAASGNTGELFF.